The present T cell receptor beta chain was sequenced within a study of T cells after posttransplantation cyclophosphamide. General study points: Donor CD8+ memory clones often dominated recipient blood repertoires at later times. Recipient CMV seropositivity and CMV reactivation strongly tracked TRB clonality. Skin or GI-infiltrating T cells shared few TRB sequences with blood.

The repertoire was sequenced with immunoSEQ multiplex PCR; TCRdb's copy has only in-frame clones and lacks some. The profile shows 9,500 to 15,000 clones, roughly 2% of them singletons. This clone was recorded a few times. As yet, its antigen is unknown. Cyclophosphamide on days +3 and +4 followed busulfan-fludarabine conditioning and a marrow graft. Per germline, CDR1 SGHVS and CDR2 FNYEAQ. V was trimmed by 7 bases and J by 2 bases, leaving 9 bases between them. The CDR3 has 13 residues. V gene TRBV7-6 combines with J gene TRBJ1-3; the D is unclear. Here the sequenced sample was PBMCs, taken after allogeneic stem cell transplant with posttransplant cyclophosphamide. This sequence originates from a male patient aged 25 to 39 who received an allogeneic stem cell transplant from a related donor, was CMV-positive, and had no GVHD. A share of the T cells may be of graft donor origin. The CDR3 bases are TGTGCCAGCACCACACCCCCTGGAAACACCATATATTTT. Residues: CASTTPPGNTIYF.